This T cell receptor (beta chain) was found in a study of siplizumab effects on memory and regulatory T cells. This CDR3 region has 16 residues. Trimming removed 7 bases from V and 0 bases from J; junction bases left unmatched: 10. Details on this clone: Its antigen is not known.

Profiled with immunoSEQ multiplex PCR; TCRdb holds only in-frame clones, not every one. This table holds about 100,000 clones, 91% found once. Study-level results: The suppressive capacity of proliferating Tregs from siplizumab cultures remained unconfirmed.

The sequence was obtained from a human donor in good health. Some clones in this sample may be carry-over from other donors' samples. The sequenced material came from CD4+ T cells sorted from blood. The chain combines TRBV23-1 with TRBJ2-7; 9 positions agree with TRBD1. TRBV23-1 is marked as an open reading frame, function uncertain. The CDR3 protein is CASKIGTGKPSYEQYF. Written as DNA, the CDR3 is TGCGCCAGCAAGATTGGGACAGGGAAACCCTCCTACGAGCAGTACTTC.